The present T cell receptor (beta chain) was sequenced within a study of blood T cell repertoires in COVID-19. Study information: In each case, the material was cDNA or gDNA derived from T cells, B-cell-depleted T cells, or PBMCs.

Germline V gives CDR1 MNHEY, CDR2 SMNVEV (reference sequence). Trimming shortened V by 3 bases and J by 6 bases, and 11 bases separated the two germline ends. The CDR3 extends over 13 amino acids. The table came from immunoSEQ multiplex PCR; TCRdb's copy has only in-frame clones and leaves some out. Here the sample spans more than 200,000 clones, approximately 90% being singletons. This sequence joins TRBV27 and TRBJ2-5; D is perhaps TRBD1 (5 bases). Sequenced material: peripheral blood. This receptor was taken from a woman aged 25 to 39 with COVID-19, enrolled during active disease. The CDR3 spells CASSFQGRKTQYF. The CDR3 nucleotides are TGTGCCAGCAGTTTTCAGGGCAGGAAGACCCAGTACTTC.